A selection of T cell receptor beta chains follows, all from one sample in a study of T cells in Graves' hyperthyroidism and ophthalmopathy. One entry per CDR3 protein results from TCRdb running MiXCR on the multiplex PCR reads. In the table there are approximately 590,000 distinct CDR3 sequences, around 14% of which are singletons. The specimen was blood. These receptors all stem from a woman aged 25 to 39 with Graves' hyperthyroidism. The conserved cysteine and the conserved F or W are not part of the CDR3 here. Each record gives: V gene, CDR3 protein.

>TRBV19
ASRTSGESSGANVLT
>TRBV7-2
ASSSRTFGTDTQY
>TRBV30
AWSVTRDNTIY
>TRBV7-6
ASSSGTRNEQF
>TRBV5-1
ASSLDRDKTTYEQY
>TRBV19
ASIKGDGGYNEQF
>TRBV28
ASSRPPGDAF
>TRBV7-2
ASSLVAGKLF
>TRBV19
ARPGGPSHEQF
>TRBV19
ASSIARQGGQPQH
>TRBV5-1
ASSSDGVPNEKLF
>TRBV7-6
ASSLSDRWGLIEQY
>TRBV20-1
SASGVQGAEGYT
>TRBV24-1
ATSEGTGIGTDTQY
>TRBV27
ASRTSGNIQY
>TRBV6-6
ASSYSPTGIVDTQY
>TRBV5-1
ASRSSGSSSYNEQF
>TRBV12-3/TRBV12-4
ASTRQGRGTGELF
>TRBV10-3
AISADKRNQPQH
>TRBV12-3/TRBV12-4
ASSLDQVSYGYT
>TRBV11-2
ASSLGTSGTNEQF
>TRBV20-1
SARELTDTQY
>TRBV6-2/TRBV6-3
ASIRGDGPYEQY
>TRBV20-1
SASLGAANIQY
>TRBV19
ASTNTKYGYT
>TRBV6-1
ASSPRQGGSNQPQH
>TRBV19
ASSTSAGNKDSGANVLT
>TRBV5-4
ASSFRTSGNTIY
>TRBV20-1
SARDMGLAGANEQF
>TRBV29-1
SVWGKGTGPLSYEQY
>TRBV2
ASKSQGGGEAF
>TRBV7-8
ASSLRRGVDTQY
>TRBV6-1
ASSALLGTDTQY
>TRBV7-9
ASSFAGLDEQF
>TRBV12-3/TRBV12-4
ASSLVQAGITIY